This T cell receptor (beta chain) was captured in a study of T cell clonality in common variable immunodeficiency. The study's findings and limits: In common variable immunodeficiency, TCR beta chains reportedly carried fewer deletions and N-nucleotide insertions.

The junction had 3 bases not matched to a gene; V was cut back by 6 bases and J by 1 base. CDR1 is SGHAT, CDR2 FQNNGV, per germline. CDR3 length equals 13 residues. There are a few counts of this clone. The antigen is not known. The CDR3 end is not reached by the read, which stops 3 residues before it; the germline J gene fills it in. Data came from immunoSEQ multiplex PCR; TCRdb stores just in-frame clones and leaves some out. The sample shows over 35,000 clones, none of them appearing just once. The TCR was taken from a person aged 18 to 70 in good health. V usage is TRBV11-2 and J usage is TRBJ2-7; 7 nucleotides agree with TRBD2. Input material: peripheral blood mononuclear cells. Incomplete CDR3 DNA: TGTGCCAGCAGGCGGGAGACGTCCTACGAG. This gives the protein CASRRETSYE. The entire CDR3 protein reads CASRRETSYEQYF.